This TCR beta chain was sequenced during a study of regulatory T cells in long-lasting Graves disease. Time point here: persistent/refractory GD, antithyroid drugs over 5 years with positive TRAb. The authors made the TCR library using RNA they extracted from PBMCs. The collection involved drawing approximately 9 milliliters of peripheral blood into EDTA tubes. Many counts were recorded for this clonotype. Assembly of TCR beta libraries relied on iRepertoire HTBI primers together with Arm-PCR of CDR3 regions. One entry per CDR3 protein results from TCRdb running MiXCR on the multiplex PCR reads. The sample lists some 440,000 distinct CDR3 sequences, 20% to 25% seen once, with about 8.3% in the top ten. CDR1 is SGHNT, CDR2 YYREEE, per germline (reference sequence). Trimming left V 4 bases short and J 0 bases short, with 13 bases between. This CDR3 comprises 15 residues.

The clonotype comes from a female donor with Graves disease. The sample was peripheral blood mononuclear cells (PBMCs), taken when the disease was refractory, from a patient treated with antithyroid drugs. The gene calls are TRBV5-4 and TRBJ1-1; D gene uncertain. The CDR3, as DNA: TGTGCCAGCAGCCGGCCGGGATCAATGAACACTGAAGCTTTCTTT. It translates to CASSRPGSMNTEAFF.